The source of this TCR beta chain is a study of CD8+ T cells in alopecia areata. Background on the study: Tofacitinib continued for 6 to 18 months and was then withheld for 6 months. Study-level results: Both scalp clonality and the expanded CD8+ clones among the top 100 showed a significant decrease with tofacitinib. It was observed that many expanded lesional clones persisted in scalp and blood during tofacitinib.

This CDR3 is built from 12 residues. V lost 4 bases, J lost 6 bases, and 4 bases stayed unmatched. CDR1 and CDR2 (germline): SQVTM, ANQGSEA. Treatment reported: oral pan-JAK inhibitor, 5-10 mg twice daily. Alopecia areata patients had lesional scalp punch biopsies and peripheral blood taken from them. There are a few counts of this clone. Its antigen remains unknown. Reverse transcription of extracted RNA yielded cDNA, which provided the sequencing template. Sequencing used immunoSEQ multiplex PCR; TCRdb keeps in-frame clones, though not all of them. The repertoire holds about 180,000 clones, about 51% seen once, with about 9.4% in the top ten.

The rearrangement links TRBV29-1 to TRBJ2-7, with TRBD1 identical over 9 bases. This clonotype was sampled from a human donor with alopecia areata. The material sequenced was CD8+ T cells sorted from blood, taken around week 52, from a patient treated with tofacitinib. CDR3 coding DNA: TGCAGCGTTGCAGGACAGGGGTTCGAGCAGTACTTC. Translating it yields CSVAGQGFEQYF.